The source of this T cell receptor (beta chain) is a study of CD8 T cells in ankylosing spondylitis. General study points: One TCR beta motif, made up of 7 or 8 highly homologous variants, appeared characteristic of ankylosing spondylitis blood.

A note on this clonotype: Its target is unknown.

CDR1 SGHRS and CDR2 YFSETQ come from the germline V gene. This CDR3 spans 16 amino acids. V gave up 0 bases and J gave up 1 base, with 12 bases separating them. Quantitative barcoded 5'-RACE was used to prepare TCR beta libraries. TCRdb fed the 5' RACE reads into MiXCR, producing one record per CDR3 protein. Here the sample spans about 500,000 distinct CDR3 sequences, approximately 11% being singletons. The source is a male donor with ankylosing spondylitis. The sample comprised blood, either unsorted or a sorted T cell fraction (not recorded which). This chain connects TRBV5-1 to TRBJ2-3; D not resolved. DNA of the CDR3: TGCGCCAGCAGCTTGGCCCCTCGATACGGCACAGATACGCAGTATTTT. The encoded protein is CASSLAPRYGTDTQYF.